One and the same sample provided the 20 T cell receptor beta chains below, sequenced in a study of cytomegalovirus exposure and HLA in healthy donors. With 60 Vbeta and 13 Jbeta primers, the PCR was carried out. Some clones are missing from TCRdb's copy, which holds only in-frame ones; the method was immunoSEQ multiplex PCR. The data show 70,000 to 95,000 clones, approximately 76% seen once. The sequencing input was PBMCs. These receptors were taken from a man aged 25-40 years in good health and CMV-seropositive.

There are a few counts of this clone. The chain joins TRBV7-3 to TRBJ2-7, with 8 bases identical to TRBD1. Trimming cost V 5 bases and J 4 bases; bases outside gene matches: 4. Per germline, CDR1 SGHTA and CDR2 FQGTGA. This CDR3 comprises 13 residues. CDR3: CASSRDRKYEQYF. In nucleotides, the CDR3 is TGTGCCAGCAGCCGGGACAGGAAGTACGAGCAGTACTTC.

This chain links TRBV6-1 with TRBJ1-5, with unresolved D. CDR1 and CDR2 (germline): MNHNS, SASEGT. Trimming took off 8 bases at V and 3 bases at J, with 11 bases between the two ends. This CDR3 is 13 amino acids long. The CDR3 nucleotides read TGTGCCAGCTTGGCGGGGTCCAATCAGCCCCAGCATTTT. It codes for CASLAGSNQPQHF.

The chain uses TRBV2 and TRBJ1-3; 7 bases align to TRBD1. CDR3 length: 16 amino acids. Losses at the gene ends were 2 bases for V and 2 bases for J; bases not matched to a gene: 6. CDR1 and CDR2 from the germline V gene are SNHLY and FYNNEI. The CDR3 DNA follows: TGTGCCAGCAGTGAAATGACAGGGCTCACTGGAAACACCATATATTTT. Translated: CASSEMTGLTGNTIYF.

This sequence joins TRBV5-1 and TRBJ2-2; 7 bases are shared with TRBD2. The CDR3 runs 18 residues. V shed 0 bases and J 1 base; nucleotides not matched to a gene: 9. Germline lookup yields CDR1 SGHRS and CDR2 YFSETQ. The CDR3 DNA reads TGCGCCAGCAGCTTGGGCGCGGTTGCGGGGGTGAACACCGGGGAGCTGTTTTTT. It yields the protein CASSLGAVAGVNTGELFF.

The chain recombines TRBV7-2 with TRBJ2-7; 8 positions agree with TRBD1. The CDR3 has 16 amino acids. V was clipped by 2 bases and J by 3 bases; unmatched bases: 9. Germline V gene data show CDR1 as SGHTA and CDR2 as FQGNSA. In nucleotides, the CDR3 is TGTGCCAGCAGCTTACTCCCTGACAGGGGTGTCTACGAGCAGTACTTC. Protein: CASSLLPDRGVYEQYF.

The chain couples TRBV2 to TRBJ2-1, with 7 bases identical to TRBD1. V trimming: 8 bases; J trimming: 6 bases; junction bases outside the gene matches: 13. Germline CDR1 and CDR2: SNHLY and FYNNEI. This CDR3 spans 15 amino acids. The CDR3 loop is CASHPGGQVVNEQFF. CDR3 DNA: TGTGCCAGCCATCCGGGTGGACAGGTTGTCAATGAGCAGTTCTTC.

This clone was found a few times. V gene TRBV18 combines with J gene TRBJ1-4, with D possibly matching TRBD1 (5 bases). CDR3 length equals 12 residues. The V gene's germline CDR1 is KGHSH and CDR2 LQKENI. The V end was cut by 8 bases, the J end by 5 bases, with 9 bases between. CDR3 sequence: CASGRGNEKLFF. The CDR3 coding sequence is TGTGCCAGCGGACGGGGGAATGAAAAACTGTTTTTT.

The chain joins TRBV28 to TRBJ2-6; D might be TRBD2 (6 bases). V lost 3 bases, J lost 0 bases, and 18 bases lay in between. This CDR3 contains 19 residues. Germline lookup yields CDR1 MDHEN and CDR2 SYDVKM. CDR3 DNA: TGTGCCAGCAGTTTTATCGGGCGGGACCCCCACTCTGGGGCCAACGTCCTGACTTTC. It is translated as CASSFIGRDPHSGANVLTF.

The V call is TRBV11-1, the J call TRBJ2-6, with D possibly matching TRBD2 (5 bases). Between the trimmed V and J ends, which lost 0 bases and 2 bases, there was a span of 5 bases. CDR1 and CDR2 from the germline V gene are SGHAT and FQDESV (reference sequence). This CDR3 has 15 amino acids. CDR3 sequence reads: CASSLAGTGANVLTF. CDR3 coding DNA: TGTGCCAGCAGCTTAGCCGGGACTGGGGCCAACGTCCTGACTTTC.

A few counts support this clone. The rearrangement joins TRBV30 to TRBJ1-4, with unresolved D. V was clipped by 4 bases and J by 8 bases, with 17 bases between them. CDR3 size: 14 residues. Germline V gene data show CDR1 as GTSNPN and CDR2 as SVGIG (reference sequence). The CDR3: CAWINHGLGEKLFF. CDR3 bases: TGTGCCTGGATTAACCACGGACTGGGGGAAAAACTGTTTTTT.

The genes are TRBV6-1 and TRBJ1-2; TRBD1 might be the D (6 bases). Germline V gene data show CDR1 as MNHNS and CDR2 as SASEGT. This CDR3 comprises 14 residues. V lost 6 bases, J lost 7 bases, and 18 bases lay in between. CDR3 loop: CASREQGEVGGYTF. The CDR3 DNA follows: TGTGCCAGCAGGGAACAGGGCGAGGTGGGTGGCTACACCTTC.

The chain joins TRBV5-1 to TRBJ1-6; TRBD1 might be the D (5 bases). Germline V CDR1 and CDR2: SGHRS, YFSETQ. V was shortened by 0 bases and J by 6 bases, with 10 bases between the two germline ends. The CDR3 loop spans 15 amino acids. For the CDR3, the DNA is TGCGCCAGCAGCTTGGTCGGGGGATCTAATTCACCCCTCCACTTT. It translates to CASSLVGGSNSPLHF.

J is TRBJ2-4 and V is TRBV11-2; TRBD1 might be the D (6 bases). This CDR3 spans 13 amino acids. The V end was cut by 8 bases, the J end by 2 bases, with 10 bases between. The germline CDR1 and CDR2 sequences are SGHAT and FQNNGV. The CDR3 reads CASVTGTKNIQYF. The CDR3 DNA follows: TGTGCCAGCGTTACAGGGACCAAAAACATTCAGTACTTC.

V usage is TRBV9 and J usage is TRBJ1-5; TRBD1 matches 8 bases. The germline gives CDR1 SGDLS, CDR2 YYNGEE. V was clipped by 0 bases and J by 2 bases; unmatched bases: 7. This CDR3 spans 17 amino acids. The CDR3 sequence: CASSVDDPGGRNQPQHF. CDR3 nucleotides: TGTGCCAGCAGCGTAGATGATCCAGGGGGCCGCAATCAGCCCCAGCATTTT. The full variable domain, with the rest looked up from reference TRBV9 and TRBJ1-5, is DSGVTQTPKHLITATGQRVTLRCSPRSGDLSVYWYQQSLDQGLQFLIQYYNGEERAKGNILERFSAQQFPDLHSELNLSSLELGDSALYFCASSVDDPGGRNQPQHFGDGTRLSIL.

The chain carries TRBV6-1 and TRBJ2-7; 9 nucleotides align to TRBD1. Germline CDR1 is MNHNS and CDR2 is SASEGT. The junction had 7 bases not matched to a gene; V was cut back by 2 bases and J by 2 bases. The CDR3 covers 16 residues. The CDR3 reads CASSELRDREAYEQYF. The DNA for the CDR3 is TGTGCCAGCAGTGAATTGCGGGACAGGGAGGCCTACGAGCAGTACTTC.

The chain links TRBV25-1 to TRBJ2-1; TRBD2 might be the D (6 bases). Trimming pared 3 bases from V and 3 bases from J, leaving 12 bases between. CDR1 and CDR2 (germline): MGHDK, SYGVNS. The CDR3 is made up of 15 amino acids. CDR3 bases: TGTGCCAGCAGTGAGGAGGGCAGAGACTACAATGAGCAGTTCTTC. Encoded protein: CASSEEGRDYNEQFF.

The chain recombines TRBV7-6 with TRBJ2-5; 8 positions match TRBD1. Germline CDR1 SGHVS, CDR2 FNYEAQ. Trimming at V came to 1 base and at J to 3 bases, leaving 4 bases not matched to a gene. This CDR3 comprises 15 residues. The CDR3 nucleotides are TGTGCCAGCAGCTTAGGGGGGACAGGAGAAGAGACCCAGTACTTC. The encoded protein is CASSLGGTGEETQYF.

The chain has TRBV18 and TRBJ1-1; TRBD1 matches at 8 bases. With V trimmed by 5 bases and J by 0 bases, 8 bases remained unmatched. Per the germline V gene, CDR1 is KGHSH and CDR2 is LQKENI. The CDR3 contains 16 residues. CDR3 loop: CASSSRTGLMNTEAFF. The CDR3 DNA follows: TGTGCCAGCTCATCCCGGACAGGGTTAATGAACACTGAAGCTTTCTTT.

The J gene is TRBJ2-3, the V gene TRBV19; no definite D call. The CDR3 consists of 13 residues. Germline V gene data show CDR1 as LNHDA and CDR2 as SQIVND (reference sequence). V gave up 3 bases and J gave up 0 bases, with 4 bases separating them. This chain's CDR3 is CASSMASTDTQYF. Written as DNA, the CDR3 is TGTGCCAGTAGTATGGCTAGCACAGATACGCAGTATTTT.

This clone was recorded a few times. The chain employs TRBV19 and TRBJ1-4; possibly TRBD1 for D (5 bases). Germline assignment: CDR1 LNHDA and CDR2 SQIVND (reference sequence). The CDR3 totals 15 residues. The V end lost 8 bases, the J end lost 0 bases, and 13 bases lay between the germline ends. CDR3 nucleotides: TGTGCCAGTCAAGCGGGGGGGGCAACTAATGAAAAACTGTTTTTT. This translates into CASQAGGATNEKLFF.